The 27 T cell receptor beta chains below were found in one sample sequenced in a study of T cells in Graves' hyperthyroidism and ophthalmopathy. RNA transcripts were the template for amplifying TCR beta CDR3 regions. RT-PCR in the first round (using the HTBI primer set) targeted the TCR CDR3. Via MiXCR, TCRdb re-called the multiplex PCR reads, giving one row per CDR3 protein. Here the sample spans about 98,000 distinct CDR3 sequences, roughly 40% being singletons. The sequencing sample was made of peripheral blood or thyroid tissue (not recorded which). The receptor source for this set is a woman in her 30s with Graves' hyperthyroidism.

As concerns this clonotype: The germline gene is not matched at one end of the junction; a read error may be the cause. The chain carries TRBV7-3 and TRBJ1-1; D is possibly TRBD1 (6 bases). The length of the CDR3 is 14 residues. Germline CDR1 and CDR2: SGHTA and FQGTGA. The CDR3 DNA is TGTGCCAGCAGCGTAACGTGGGGGGCGTCAGAAACTTTCTTT. Its translation is CASSVTWGASETFF.

The chain joins TRBV2 to TRBJ2-3, with D possibly matching TRBD1 (6 bases). V was pared by 3 bases and J by 2 bases, with 9 bases between. The CDR3 has 14 residues. Per the germline V gene, CDR1 is SNHLY and CDR2 is FYNNEI. Here the CDR3 reads CASSDRGPTDTQYF. The CDR3 nucleotides read TGTGCCAGCAGTGACAGGGGCCCCACAGATACGCAGTATTTT.

This clonotype was detected many times. V and J are TRBV9 and TRBJ2-7; no clear D gene. The V gene's germline CDR1 is SGDLS and CDR2 YYNGEE. V shed 0 bases and J shed 4 bases, with 11 bases lying between them. The CDR3 loop spans 14 amino acids. The CDR3 spells CASSVGLHGYEQYF. CDR3 bases: TGTGCCAGCAGCGTAGGTTTGCACGGTTACGAGCAGTACTTC. Combining the CDR3 with reference TRBV9 and TRBJ2-7 gives the whole variable domain DSGVTQTPKHLITATGQRVTLRCSPRSGDLSVYWYQQSLDQGLQFLIQYYNGEERAKGNILERFSAQQFPDLHSELNLSSLELGDSALYFCASSVGLHGYEQYFGPGTRLTVT.

This clonotype was picked up many times. V usage is TRBV13 and J usage is TRBJ2-2; either TRBD1 or TRBD2 may fit D (5 bases each). Trimming took 5 bases from V and 7 from J, leaving 8 bases between them. The V gene's germline CDR1 is PRHDT and CDR2 FYEKMQ (reference sequence). CDR3 length: 12 amino acids. The DNA for the CDR3 is TGTGCCAGCAGCCGGGACGGCGGGGAGCTGTTTTTT. It encodes CASSRDGGELFF.

This chain connects TRBV7-9 to TRBJ2-5, with 9 bases identical to TRBD1. With 5 bases clipped from V and 5 bases from J, the junction kept 15 bases outside the gene matches. Germline V gene data show CDR1 as SEHNR and CDR2 as FQNEAQ (reference sequence). CDR3 length equals 17 residues. The CDR3 loop is CASSPPPGQGPKETQYF. The CDR3, as DNA: TGTGCCAGCAGCCCCCCCCCGGGACAGGGTCCAAAGGAGACCCAGTACTTC.

This clonotype appeared many times. V gene TRBV7-2 combines with J gene TRBJ2-3; 8 nucleotides match TRBD1. CDR1 SGHTA and CDR2 FQGNSA come from the germline V gene. CDR3 length: 13 amino acids. The V segment lost 4 bases and the J segment 4 bases; nucleotides outside the gene matches: 1. CDR3 sequence reads: CASSWGQADTQYF. DNA of the CDR3: TGTGCCAGCAGCTGGGGACAGGCAGATACGCAGTATTTT.

This clonotype was picked up many times. The gene calls are TRBV5-8 and TRBJ1-4; 9 nucleotides match TRBD1. V lost 2 bases, J lost 7 bases, and 6 bases stayed unmatched. The CDR3 is made up of 15 amino acids. The V gene's germline CDR1 is SGHTS and CDR2 YDEGEE. CDR3 bases: TGTGCCAGCAGCTTAAGAGGGACAGGGTTTGAAAAACTGTTTTTT. Its protein product is CASSLRGTGFEKLFF.

This clonotype was seen ten or more times. CDR3 sequence: CASSFATATYEQYF. CDR3 nucleotides: TGTGCCAGCAGTTTTGCCACAGCAACCTACGAGCAGTACTTC. This rearrangement joins TRBV12-3 or TRBV12-4 to TRBJ2-7; D gene ambiguous. This CDR3 has 14 amino acids. V was shortened by 3 bases and J by 2 bases, with 11 bases between the two germline ends.

This clonotype was recorded at least ten times. This rearrangement joins TRBV7-2 to TRBJ2-3; D is ambiguous. Deletions cut 1 base from V and 0 bases from J, with 5 bases between. The CDR3 totals 14 residues. The germline CDR1 and CDR2 sequences are SGHTA and FQGNSA. CDR3 protein: CASSLDVSTDTQYF. Here the CDR3 DNA reads TGTGCCAGCAGCTTAGATGTGAGCACAGATACGCAGTATTTT.

About this clonotype: The junction shows a germline mismatch at one end, possibly a read error. The rearrangement uses TRBV7-9 and TRBJ1-1; unclear D gene. There are 14 residues in the CDR3. Germline CDR1 reads SEHNR; CDR2 reads FQNEAQ (reference sequence). The CDR3 nucleotides are TGCGCCAGCAGCTTAGATGTTTCGTACACTGAAGCTCTCTTT. Encoded protein: CASSLDVSYTEALF.

Many counts were recorded for this clonotype. The rearrangement joins TRBV19 to TRBJ2-7, with D perhaps TRBD2 (6 bases). There are 12 residues in the CDR3. The V end lost 5 bases, the J end lost 6 bases, and 11 bases lay between the germline ends. CDR1 is LNHDA and CDR2 is SQIVND in the germline V gene (reference sequence). The CDR3 coding sequence is TGTGCCAGTAGTCCTGCGGGATCCGAGCAGTACTTC. It specifies CASSPAGSEQYF.

There are many counts of this clonotype. This rearrangement joins TRBV14 to TRBJ1-3; no definite D call. V lost 3 bases and J 0 bases, leaving 12 bases between the germline ends. CDR1 and CDR2 (germline): SGHDN, FVKESK. This CDR3 has 16 amino acids. Here the CDR3 reads CASSQLGVRSGNTIYF. Written as DNA, the CDR3 is TGTGCCAGCAGCCAGCTCGGGGTCCGCTCTGGAAACACCATATATTTT.

Turning to this clonotype: This CDR3 is missing its conserved last phenylalanine or tryptophan, likely due to a read error. V and J are TRBV10-2 and TRBJ1-5, with D perhaps TRBD1 (5 bases). CDR3 size: 11 residues. Trimming took off 8 bases at V and 9 bases at J, with 11 bases between the two ends. Germline V lookup: CDR1 WSHSY, CDR2 SAAADI. CDR3 DNA sequence: TGCGCCAGCGCGGGGGAAGGGCCCCAGCATCTT. Translating gives CASAGEGPQHL.

The table lists this clonotype with a count of one. As the CDR3 is not closed by the conserved phenylalanine or tryptophan, this likely results from a read error. The limits of the CDR3 on the DNA are not certain, so only TCRdb's listed CDR3 is given. This chain links TRBV28 with TRBJ1-2; TRBD1, the table's D call, was not compared with the DNA. Germline V lookup: CDR1 MDHEN, CDR2 SYDVKM. The CDR3 adds up to 14 amino acids, both ends counted. This CDR3 is CASSQGRGVDVELA.

Sample share makes this clonotype medium-sized (0.01 to 0.1%). The chain has TRBV7-9 and TRBJ1-2; D ambiguous. The V end was cut by 3 bases, the J end by 0 bases, with 5 bases between. The CDR3 consists of 13 residues. Germline assignment: CDR1 SEHNR and CDR2 FQNEAQ (reference sequence). The CDR3 coding sequence is TGTGCCAGCAGCTTCGAGACTAACTATGGCTACACCTTC. It is translated as CASSFETNYGYTF.

For this clonotype: A read error is possible here, since a much larger clone lies one base away. The chain combines TRBV4-3 with TRBJ1-4; maybe TRBD1 (5 bases). Per the germline V gene, CDR1 is LGHNA and CDR2 is YSLEER. CDR3 length: 13 residues. The CDR3 loop reads CASSQRTYEELFF. For the CDR3, the DNA is TGCGCCAGCAGCCAGAGGACATATGAAGAACTGTTTTTT.

This clonotype was counted at least ten times. The chain has TRBV5-1 and TRBJ1-3; D unresolved. Trimming removed 4 bases at V and 0 bases at J, with 11 bases between. There are 15 residues in the CDR3. The V gene's germline CDR1 is SGHRS and CDR2 YFSETQ. CDR3 in amino acids: CASSQQPSSGNTIYF. CDR3 coding DNA: TGCGCCAGCAGCCAACAACCATCCTCTGGAAACACCATATATTTT.

In this sample, this clonotype turned up once. The V gene is TRBV2, the J gene TRBJ2-7; possibly TRBD2 for D (6 bases). V lost 9 bases, J lost 5 bases, and 8 bases lay in between. CDR3 length: 10 residues. Germline loops: CDR1 SNHLY, CDR2 FYNNEI. The CDR3 sequence: CARTRHEQYF. In DNA form, the CDR3 reads TGTGCCAGGACTAGACACGAGCAGTACTTC.

There are many counts of this clonotype. A junction end diverges from the germline sequence, so it may reflect a read error. The chain carries TRBV7-7 and TRBJ2-5, with a tentative D call TRBD1 (6 bases). Germline V gene lookup returns CDR1 SSHAT and CDR2 FNYEAQ (reference sequence). There are 13 residues in the CDR3. The CDR3 sequence: CASSRDTQETQYF. The CDR3 DNA reads TGTGCTAGCAGCCGGGACACGCAAGAGACCCAGTACTTC.

With regard to this clonotype: At one of its ends the junction is not consistent with the germline gene, which may arise from a read error. J is TRBJ2-5 and V is TRBV9; D not certain. The germline V gene has CDR1 SGDLS and CDR2 YYNGEE. This CDR3 has 14 amino acids. The DNA of the CDR3 is TGTGCCAGCAGTGTAGTCGTTGGAGAAGAGACCCAGTACTTC. It translates to CASSVVVGEETQYF.

There are many counts of this clonotype. V gene TRBV5-5 combines with J gene TRBJ2-7; no definite D call. The CDR3 has 12 residues. Trimming shortened V by 2 bases and J by 3 bases, and 6 bases separated the two germline ends. Germline CDR1 reads SGHKS; CDR2 reads YYEKEE (reference sequence). The CDR3 loop is CASSFGLYEQYF. CDR3 coding DNA: TGTGCCAGCAGCTTTGGCCTCTACGAGCAGTACTTC.

This clonotype was found many times. The V call is TRBV28, the J call TRBJ2-2, with D possibly being TRBD2 (6 bases). V was cut by 3 bases and J by 7 bases, with 12 bases left in between. The CDR3 covers 14 residues. CDR1 is MDHEN and CDR2 is SYDVKM in the germline V gene. The CDR3 DNA is TGTGCCAGCAGTTTCGTCTGGGGGGACGGGGAGCTGTTTTTT. It is translated as CASSFVWGDGELFF. Variable domain in full (rest from reference TRBV28 and TRBJ2-2): DVKVTQSSRYLVKRTGEKVFLECVQDMDHENMFWYRQDPGLGLRLIYFSYDVKMKEKGDIPEGYSVSREKKERFSLILESASTNQTSMYLCASSFVWGDGELFFGEGSRLTVL.

This clonotype has a count of ten or more. The chain has TRBV27 and TRBJ2-6; D not resolved. CDR3 size: 15 residues. Trimming removed 6 bases from V and 0 bases from J, with 9 bases in between. In germline, CDR1 is MNHEY, CDR2 SMNVEV (reference sequence). This chain's CDR3 is CASSSLLSGANVLTF. Here the CDR3 DNA reads TGTGCCAGCAGCTCCCTACTCTCTGGGGCCAACGTCCTGACTTTC.

This chain links TRBV6-1 with TRBJ2-5, with D maybe TRBD2 (9 bases). The CDR3 sequence is 19 residues long. Trimming took off 6 bases at V and 2 bases at J, with 28 bases between the two ends. Germline lookup yields CDR1 MNHNS and CDR2 SASEGT. Here the CDR3 reads CASRKEGQGLAGPQETQYF. CDR3 in DNA: TGTGCCAGCAGAAAAGAAGGACAGGGCCTAGCGGGACCTCAAGAGACCCAGTACTTC.

This chain connects TRBV4-2 to TRBJ1-6; D gene unclear. The CDR3 has 12 residues. Trimming removed 4 bases at V and 17 bases at J, with 15 bases between. The germline V gene has CDR1 LGHNA and CDR2 YNFKEQ. This chain's CDR3 is CASSPGRESVHF. The DNA of the CDR3 is TGTGCCAGCAGCCCCGGGCGAGAATCCGTCCACTTT.

To note about this clonotype: Relative to the germline gene, one junction end is altered; a read error may explain this. V and J are TRBV6-5 and TRBJ1-6; the D is unclear. This CDR3 comprises 16 residues. Germline V gene data show CDR1 as MNHEY and CDR2 as SVGAGI. CDR3 DNA: TGTGCCGGCAGTTACGGCTCCGGGACCTATAATTCACCCCTCCACTTT. Translation: CAGSYGSGTYNSPLHF.

At least ten counts were recorded for this clonotype. The chain carries TRBV7-2 and TRBJ2-2, with D tentatively TRBD2 (5 bases). Germline CDR1 reads SGHTA; CDR2 reads FQGNSA. The CDR3 is made up of 15 amino acids. V gave up 0 bases and J gave up 1 base, with 6 bases separating them. Here the CDR3 reads CASSLASGNTGELFF. CDR3 nucleotides: TGTGCCAGCAGCTTAGCAAGCGGGAACACCGGGGAGCTGTTTTTT.